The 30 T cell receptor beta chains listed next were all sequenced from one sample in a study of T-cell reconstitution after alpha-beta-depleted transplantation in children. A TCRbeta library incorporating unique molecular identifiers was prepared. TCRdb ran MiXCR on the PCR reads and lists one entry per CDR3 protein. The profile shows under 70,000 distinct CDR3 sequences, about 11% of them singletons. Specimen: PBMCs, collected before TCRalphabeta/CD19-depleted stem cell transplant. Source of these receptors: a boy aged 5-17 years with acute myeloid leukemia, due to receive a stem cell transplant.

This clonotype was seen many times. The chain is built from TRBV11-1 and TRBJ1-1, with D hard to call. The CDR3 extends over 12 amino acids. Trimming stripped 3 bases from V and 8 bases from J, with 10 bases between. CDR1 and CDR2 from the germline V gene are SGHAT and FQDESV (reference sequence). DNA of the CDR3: TGTGCCAGCAGCTTGAGTTTAGAAGAAGCTTTCTTT. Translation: CASSLSLEEAFF.

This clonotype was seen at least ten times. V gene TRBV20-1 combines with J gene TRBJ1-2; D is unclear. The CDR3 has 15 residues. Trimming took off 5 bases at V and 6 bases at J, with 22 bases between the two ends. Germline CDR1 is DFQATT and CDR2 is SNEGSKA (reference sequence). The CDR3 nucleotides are TGCAGTGCTCGACAAACCTTGGGTCAGAGGGATGGCTACACCTTC. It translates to CSARQTLGQRDGYTF.

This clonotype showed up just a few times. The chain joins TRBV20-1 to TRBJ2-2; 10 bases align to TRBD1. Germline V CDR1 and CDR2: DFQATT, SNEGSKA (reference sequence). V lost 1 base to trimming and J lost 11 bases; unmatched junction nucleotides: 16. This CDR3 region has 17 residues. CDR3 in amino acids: CSARAPPGQGLFGELFF. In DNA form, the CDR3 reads TGCAGTGCTAGAGCCCCGCCGGGACAGGGGCTTTTTGGAGAGCTGTTTTTT.

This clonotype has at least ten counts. The CDR3 bases are TGTGCCACCAGCAAAGATGGAAGAGGAGGAGAAAAACTGTTTTTT. Its translation is CATSKDGRGGEKLFF. This rearrangement joins TRBV15 to TRBJ1-4; D ambiguous. Trimming cost V 4 bases and J 8 bases, with 17 bases left between them. Germline CDR1 is LNHNV and CDR2 is YYDKDF (reference sequence). This CDR3 contains 15 residues. Complete variable domain (other parts from reference TRBV15 and TRBJ1-4): DAMVIQNPRYQVTQFGKPVTLSCSQTLNHNVMYWYQQKSSQAPKLLFHYYDKDFNNEADTPDNFQSRRPNTSFCFLDIRSPGLGDTAMYLCATSKDGRGGEKLFFGSGTQLSVL.

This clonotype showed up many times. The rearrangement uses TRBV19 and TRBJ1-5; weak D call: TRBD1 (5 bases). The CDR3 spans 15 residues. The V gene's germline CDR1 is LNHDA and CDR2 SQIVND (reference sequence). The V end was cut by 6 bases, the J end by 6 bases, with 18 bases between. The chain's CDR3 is CASSLPRGRAQPQHF. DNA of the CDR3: TGTGCCAGTAGCCTACCGCGGGGGAGGGCTCAGCCCCAGCATTTT.

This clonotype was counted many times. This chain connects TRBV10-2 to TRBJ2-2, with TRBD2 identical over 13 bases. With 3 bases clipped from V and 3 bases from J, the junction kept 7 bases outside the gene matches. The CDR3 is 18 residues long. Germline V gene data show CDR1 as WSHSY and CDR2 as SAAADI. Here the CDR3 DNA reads TGCGCCAGCAGTGACCCACTAGCGGGGGGGCCCTACACCGGGGAGCTGTTTTTT. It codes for CASSDPLAGGPYTGELFF.

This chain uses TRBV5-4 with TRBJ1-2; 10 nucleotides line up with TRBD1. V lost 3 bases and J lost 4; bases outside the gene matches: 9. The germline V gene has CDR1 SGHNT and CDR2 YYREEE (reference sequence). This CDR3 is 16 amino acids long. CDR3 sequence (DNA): TGTGCCAGCAGCTCGGAGAGGACAGGGGGGGGCTATGGCTACACCTTC. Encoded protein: CASSSERTGGGYGYTF.

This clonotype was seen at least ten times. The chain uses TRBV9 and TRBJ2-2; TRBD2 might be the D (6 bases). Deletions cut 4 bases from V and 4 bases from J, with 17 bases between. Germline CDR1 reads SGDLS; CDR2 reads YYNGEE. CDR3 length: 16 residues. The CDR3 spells CASSMRGTSRTGELFF. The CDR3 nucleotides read TGTGCCAGCAGCATGAGGGGAACTAGCCGCACCGGGGAGCTGTTTTTT. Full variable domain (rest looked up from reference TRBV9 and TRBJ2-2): DSGVTQTPKHLITATGQRVTLRCSPRSGDLSVYWYQQSLDQGLQFLIQYYNGEERAKGNILERFSAQQFPDLHSELNLSSLELGDSALYFCASSMRGTSRTGELFFGEGSRLTVL.

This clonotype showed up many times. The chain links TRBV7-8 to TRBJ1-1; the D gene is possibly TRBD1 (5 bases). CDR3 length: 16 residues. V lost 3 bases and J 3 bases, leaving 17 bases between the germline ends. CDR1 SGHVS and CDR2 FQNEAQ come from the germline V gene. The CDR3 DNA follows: TGTGCCAGCAGCTTGATCGGAAAGGGGCCGGACACTGAAGCTTTCTTT. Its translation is CASSLIGKGPDTEAFF.

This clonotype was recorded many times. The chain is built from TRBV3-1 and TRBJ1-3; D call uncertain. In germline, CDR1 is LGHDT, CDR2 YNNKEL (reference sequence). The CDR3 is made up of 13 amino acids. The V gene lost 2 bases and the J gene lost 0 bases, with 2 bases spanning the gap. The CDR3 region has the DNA TGTGCCAGCAGCCAACCCTCTGGAAACACCATATATTTT. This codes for CASSQPSGNTIYF. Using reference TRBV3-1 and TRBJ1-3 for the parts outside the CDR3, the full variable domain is DTAVSQTPKYLVTQMGNDKSIKCEQNLGHDTMYWYKQDSKKFLKIMFSYNNKELIINETVPNRFSPKSPDKAHLNLHINSLELGDSAVYFCASSQPSGNTIYFGEGSWLTVV.

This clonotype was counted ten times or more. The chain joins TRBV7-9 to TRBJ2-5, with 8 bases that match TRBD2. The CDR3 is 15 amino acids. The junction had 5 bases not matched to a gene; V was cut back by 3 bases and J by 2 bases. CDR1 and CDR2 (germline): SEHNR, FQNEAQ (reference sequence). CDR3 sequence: CASSLLAGLQETQYF. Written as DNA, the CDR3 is TGTGCCAGCAGCTTGCTAGCGGGCCTACAAGAGACCCAGTACTTC.

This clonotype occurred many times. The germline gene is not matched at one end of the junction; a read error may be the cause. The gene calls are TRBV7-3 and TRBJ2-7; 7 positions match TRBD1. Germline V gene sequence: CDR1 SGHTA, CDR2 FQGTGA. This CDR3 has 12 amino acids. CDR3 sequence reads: CASSPGQYERYF. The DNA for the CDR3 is TGTGCCAGCAGCCCGGGACAGTACGAGCGGTACTTC.

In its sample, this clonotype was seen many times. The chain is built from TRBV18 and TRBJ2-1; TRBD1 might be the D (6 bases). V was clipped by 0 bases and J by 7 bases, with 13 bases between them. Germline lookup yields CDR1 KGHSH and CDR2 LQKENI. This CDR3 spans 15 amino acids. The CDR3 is CASSPPEGVQNEQFF. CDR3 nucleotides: TGTGCCAGCTCACCACCAGAGGGGGTCCAGAATGAGCAGTTCTTC.

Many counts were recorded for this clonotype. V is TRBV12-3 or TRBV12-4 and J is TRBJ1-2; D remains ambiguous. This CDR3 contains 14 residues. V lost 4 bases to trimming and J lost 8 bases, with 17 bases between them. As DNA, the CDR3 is TGTGCCAGCAGTTCCCCCTCCCGGGTGGTAGGCTACACCTTC. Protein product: CASSSPSRVVGYTF.

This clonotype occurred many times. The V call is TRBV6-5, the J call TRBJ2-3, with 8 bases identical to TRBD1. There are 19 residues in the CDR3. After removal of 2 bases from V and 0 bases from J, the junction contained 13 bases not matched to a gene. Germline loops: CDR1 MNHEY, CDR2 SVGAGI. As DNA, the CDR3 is TGTGCCAGCAGTTACCGGAGGGCACAGGGGGTTTATAGCACAGATACGCAGTATTTT. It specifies CASSYRRAQGVYSTDTQYF.

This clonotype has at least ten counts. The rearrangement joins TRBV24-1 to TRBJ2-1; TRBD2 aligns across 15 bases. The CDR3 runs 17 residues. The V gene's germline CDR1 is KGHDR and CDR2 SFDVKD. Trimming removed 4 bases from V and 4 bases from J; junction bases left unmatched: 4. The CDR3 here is CATSDPGLAGGYNEQFF. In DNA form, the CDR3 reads TGTGCCACCAGTGACCCAGGACTAGCGGGAGGGTACAATGAGCAGTTCTTC.

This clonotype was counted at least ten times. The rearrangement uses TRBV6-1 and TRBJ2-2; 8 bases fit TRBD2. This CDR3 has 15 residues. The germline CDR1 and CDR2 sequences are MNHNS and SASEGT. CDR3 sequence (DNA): TGTGCAGCGGGACTAGGAGGTTTGAACACCGGGGAGCTGTTTTTT. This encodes CAAGLGGLNTGELFF.

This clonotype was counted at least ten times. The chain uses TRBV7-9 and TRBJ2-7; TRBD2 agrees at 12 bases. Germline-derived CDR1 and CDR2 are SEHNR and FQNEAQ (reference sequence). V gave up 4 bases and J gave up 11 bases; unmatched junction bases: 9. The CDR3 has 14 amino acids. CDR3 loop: CASSWHRLAGVEYF. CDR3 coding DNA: TGTGCCAGCAGCTGGCACCGACTAGCGGGAGTTGAGTACTTC.

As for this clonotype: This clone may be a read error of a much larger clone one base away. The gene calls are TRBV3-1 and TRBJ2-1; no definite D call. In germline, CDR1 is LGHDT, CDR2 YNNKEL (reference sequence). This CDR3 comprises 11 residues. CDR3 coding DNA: TGTGCCAGCAGCCAAGCCCATGAGCATTTCTTC. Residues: CASSQAHEHFF.

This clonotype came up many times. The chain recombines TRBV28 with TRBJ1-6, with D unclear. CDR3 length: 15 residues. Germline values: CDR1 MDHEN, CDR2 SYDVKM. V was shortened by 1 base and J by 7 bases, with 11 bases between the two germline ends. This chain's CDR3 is CASSLYKQPNSPLHF. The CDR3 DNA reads TGTGCCAGCAGTTTATATAAACAGCCAAATTCACCCCTCCACTTT.

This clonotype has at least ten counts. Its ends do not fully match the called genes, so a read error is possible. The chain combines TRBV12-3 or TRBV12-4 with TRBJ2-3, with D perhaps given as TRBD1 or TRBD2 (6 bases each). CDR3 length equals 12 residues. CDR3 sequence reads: CASSLTGAGSWF. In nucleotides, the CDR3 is TGTGCCAGCAGTTTAACGGGGGCTGGTTCCTGGTTT.

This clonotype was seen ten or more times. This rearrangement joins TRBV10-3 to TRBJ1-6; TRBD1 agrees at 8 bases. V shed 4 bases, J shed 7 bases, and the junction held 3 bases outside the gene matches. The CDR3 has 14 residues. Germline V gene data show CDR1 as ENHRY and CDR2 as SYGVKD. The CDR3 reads CAISVGQVNSPLHF. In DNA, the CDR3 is TGTGCCATCAGTGTGGGACAGGTCAATTCACCCCTCCACTTT.

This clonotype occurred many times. The DNA of the CDR3 is TGCGCCAGCAGCTTGGGACTAGCGGGAATGAACACCGGGGAGCTGTTTTTT. It yields the protein CASSLGLAGMNTGELFF. The chain employs TRBV5-1 and TRBJ2-2; 11 bases map to TRBD2. Trimming removed 0 bases from V and 1 base from J; junction bases left unmatched: 2. The CDR3 runs 17 residues. The V gene's germline CDR1 is SGHRS and CDR2 YFSETQ.

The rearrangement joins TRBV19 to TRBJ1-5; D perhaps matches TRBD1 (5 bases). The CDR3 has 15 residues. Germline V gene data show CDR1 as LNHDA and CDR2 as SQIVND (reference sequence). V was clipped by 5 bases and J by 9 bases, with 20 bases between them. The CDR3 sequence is CASSLAAGHGTPQHF. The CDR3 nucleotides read TGTGCCAGTAGTTTAGCAGCCGGCCATGGGACGCCCCAGCATTTT.

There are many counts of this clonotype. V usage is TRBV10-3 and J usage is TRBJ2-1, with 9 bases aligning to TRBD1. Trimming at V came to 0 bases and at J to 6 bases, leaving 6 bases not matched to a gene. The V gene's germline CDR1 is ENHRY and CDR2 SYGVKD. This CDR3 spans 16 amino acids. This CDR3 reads CAISESGWGQGNEQFF. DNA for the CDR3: TGTGCCATCAGTGAGTCGGGTTGGGGACAGGGCAATGAGCAGTTCTTC.

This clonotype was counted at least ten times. In nucleotides, the CDR3 is TGTGCCAGCAGCTTAAATTTCGCCAGAACGAACCCCGGCTCCTACGAGCAGTACTTC. Translated: CASSLNFARTNPGSYEQYF. The chain combines TRBV11-2 with TRBJ2-7; D not certain. CDR3 size: 19 residues. Trimming took off 2 bases at V and 0 bases at J, with 23 bases between the two ends. CDR1 SGHAT and CDR2 FQNNGV come from the germline V gene.

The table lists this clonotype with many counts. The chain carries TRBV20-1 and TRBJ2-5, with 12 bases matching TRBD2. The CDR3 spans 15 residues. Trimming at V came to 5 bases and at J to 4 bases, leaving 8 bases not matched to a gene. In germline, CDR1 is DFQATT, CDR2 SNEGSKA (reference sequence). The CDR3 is CSAVRTSGVPETQYF. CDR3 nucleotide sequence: TGCAGTGCTGTACGGACTAGCGGGGTGCCAGAGACCCAGTACTTC.

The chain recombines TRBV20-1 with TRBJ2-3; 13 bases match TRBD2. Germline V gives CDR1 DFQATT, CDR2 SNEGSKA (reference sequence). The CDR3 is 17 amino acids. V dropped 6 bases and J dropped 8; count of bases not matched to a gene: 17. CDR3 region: CSAPLWRGTSGALTQYF. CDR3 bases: TGCAGTGCCCCCCTTTGGCGGGGGACTAGCGGGGCCCTTACGCAGTATTTT.

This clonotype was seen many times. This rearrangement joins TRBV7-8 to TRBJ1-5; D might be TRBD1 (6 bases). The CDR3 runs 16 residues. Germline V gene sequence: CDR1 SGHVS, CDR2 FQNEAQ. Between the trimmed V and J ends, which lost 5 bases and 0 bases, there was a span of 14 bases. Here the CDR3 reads CASSGQTIYSNQPQHF. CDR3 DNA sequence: TGTGCCAGCAGCGGACAGACCATCTATAGCAATCAGCCCCAGCATTTT.

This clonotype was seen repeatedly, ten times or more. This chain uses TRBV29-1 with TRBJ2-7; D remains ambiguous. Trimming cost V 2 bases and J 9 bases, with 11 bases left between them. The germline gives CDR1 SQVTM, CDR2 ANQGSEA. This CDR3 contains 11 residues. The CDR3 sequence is CSVEKFGGQYF. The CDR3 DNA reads TGCAGCGTTGAAAAGTTTGGCGGGCAGTACTTC.